This paragraph reports one T cell receptor beta chain. Its antigen is unknown. These data belong to a study of cytomegalovirus exposure and HLA in healthy donors. The PCR made use of 60 Vbeta and 13 Jbeta primers. Method: immunoSEQ multiplex PCR; TCRdb's copy keeps in-frame clones and lacks some. Altogether about 180,000 clones are present, more than 65% being singletons, with the ten largest covering 1.3%. Study-level findings and limits: Earlier analysis yielded a pattern in which most TCR beta V segments were productive about 87% or about 30% of the time. Among TCR beta chains of equal frequency, HLA-associated ones were more clonally expanded in a later analysis.

The CDR3 loop spans 13 amino acids. Germline V gene lookup returns CDR1 MGHRA and CDR2 YSYEKL. V lost 4 bases to trimming and J lost 4 bases, with 8 bases between them. The chain is built from TRBV4-1 and TRBJ1-5, with D perhaps matching TRBD1 (5 bases). The sample taken for sequencing was PBMCs. This sequence originates from a man under 40 in good health and CMV-seronegative. CDR3 sequence (DNA): TGCGCCAGCAGCCGACAGACTAATCAGCCCCAGCATTTT. Protein sequence: CASSRQTNQPQHF.